This TCR beta chain was sequenced during a study of blood T cell repertoires in COVID-19. V shed 2 bases, J shed 0 bases, and the junction held 12 bases outside the gene matches. In germline, CDR1 is MGHRA, CDR2 YSYEKL. The CDR3 extends over 19 amino acids. TCRdb's copy holds only in-frame clones and misses some; the assay was immunoSEQ multiplex PCR. The sample yields approximately 150,000 clones, roughly 80% seen once. V usage is TRBV4-1 and J usage is TRBJ2-5; 10 nucleotides line up with TRBD1. Sample: peripheral blood. The origin of this receptor is a man between 65 and 80 years old with active or convalescent COVID-19. CDR3: CASSQSGLGTGDYQETQYF. The CDR3 nucleotides are TGCGCCAGCAGCCAATCCGGGCTGGGGACAGGGGACTACCAAGAGACCCAGTACTTC.